Below, one T cell receptor beta chain is given with its context. The data were taken from a study of blood T cell repertoires in COVID-19. Study overall: Sites across the United States, Italy and Spain contributed samples from acute and convalescent COVID-19. T cells, B-cell-depleted T cells, or PBMCs supplied cDNA or gDNA.

Methods used by the authors: Amplification of reference gene primers was used by the study to estimate nucleated cell counts. Sequencing used immunoSEQ multiplex PCR; TCRdb keeps in-frame clones, though not all of them. V and J calls and clone size are as listed in that table; D and trimming were resolved from the DNA. The sample contains tens of thousands of clones, over 75% of which appear only once. The sequence was obtained from a woman of 80 years or more with active or convalescent COVID-19. The source material was peripheral blood.

The CDR3 loop reads CASSAWEAYEQYF. DNA for the CDR3: TGCGCCAGCAGTGCCTGGGAGGCATACGAGCAGTACTTC. V gene TRBV4-1 combines with J gene TRBJ2-7, with D perhaps TRBD2 (6 bases). Germline V gene lookup returns CDR1 MGHRA and CDR2 YSYEKL. This CDR3 spans 13 amino acids. Deletions cut 6 bases from V and 4 bases from J, with 13 bases between.